This TCR beta chain was observed in a study of blood T cell repertoires in COVID-19. Study-wide background: Both acute and convalescent COVID-19 samples were obtained from the United States, Italy and Spain. In each case, the material was cDNA or gDNA derived from T cells, B-cell-depleted T cells, or PBMCs.

The CDR3 totals 15 residues. CDR1 MNHEY and CDR2 SVGAGI come from the germline V gene. The J segment lost 6 bases and the V segment lost 3 bases, leaving 6 bases of the junction unmatched. The method was immunoSEQ multiplex PCR; TCRdb's version includes in-frame clones alone and lacks a portion of them. The sample shows about 290,000 clones, over 80% of them seen only once. This clone has a handful of counts. This clonotype was obtained from a woman in her forties or fifties with active or convalescent COVID-19. The chain couples TRBV6-5 to TRBJ1-2, with 11 bases fitting TRBD1. Source material: peripheral blood. CDR3 in amino acids: CASSYLDRGLDGYTF. The CDR3, as DNA: TGTGCCAGCAGTTATTTGGACAGGGGGCTGGATGGCTACACCTTC.